This TCR beta chain was sequenced for a study of shared clonotypes between healthy human individuals. General observations from the study: The low donor count limited represented genetic and exposure-history diversity. Naive CD4 clonotypes overlapped across a handful of donors at roughly 5.1%.

Sequenced by immunoSEQ multiplex PCR; TCRdb stores in-frame clones only, minus some. The table lists around 690,000 clones, 90% of them singletons, with less than 40% in the top ten. About this clone itself: Its antigen remains unknown.

Germline assignment: CDR1 LGHNA and CDR2 YSLEER. Trimming cost V 1 base and J 6 bases, with 14 bases left between them. The CDR3 extends over 15 amino acids. V and J are TRBV4-3 and TRBJ2-3; TRBD1 might be the D (5 bases). The sample consisted of memory CD8+ T cells from PBMCs. Subset here: CD45RO+ cells pooled with CCR7-negative TemRA cells. The sequence came from a man in his late teens or twenties in good health. Some clones in this sample may be carry-over from other donors' samples. CDR3 sequence (DNA): TGCGCCAGCAGCCAAGTAGAAGCCTCAGGGGATACGCAGTATTTT. It codes for CASSQVEASGDTQYF.